Shown below are 20 T cell receptor beta chains from a single sample sequenced in a study of T cell responses to AZD1222 COVID-19 vaccine. This table comes from immunoSEQ multiplex PCR, and its TCRdb copy is limited to in-frame clones, with some not included. The data hold approximately 150,000 clones, with 70% to 90% observed a single time. Sequencing used peripheral blood, obtained on day 0 of AZD1222 vaccination. The receptors derive from an adult in good health.

This sequence joins TRBV28 and TRBJ1-4; D gene uncertain. CDR1 is MDHEN and CDR2 is SYDVKM in the germline V gene. V lost 6 bases to trimming and J lost 8 bases, with 16 bases between them. CDR3 size: 14 residues. The CDR3 DNA is TGTGCCAGCAGCCCCCACGGGGTAGGAGAAAAACTGTTTTTT. Translated: CASSPHGVGEKLFF.

The V gene is TRBV15, the J gene TRBJ2-7; no clear D gene. Germline V gene data show CDR1 as LNHNV and CDR2 as YYDKDF (reference sequence). The CDR3 has 14 residues. Trimming cost V 0 bases and J 3 bases, with 9 bases left between them. The CDR3 bases are TGTGCCACCAGCAGAGATCCCACAGACTACGAGCAGTACTTC. It encodes CATSRDPTDYEQYF.

V is TRBV7-3 and J is TRBJ2-2; a weak D match, TRBD1 (6 bases). V was cut by 5 bases and J by 8 bases, with 15 bases left in between. The CDR3 extends over 14 amino acids. CDR1 SGHTA and CDR2 FQGTGA come from the germline V gene. The CDR3: CASSPQGTGGELFF. In nucleotides, the CDR3 is TGTGCCAGCAGCCCTCAGGGGACGGGTGGGGAGCTGTTTTTT.

The chain carries TRBV19 and TRBJ2-1; the match to TRBD2 covers 11 bases. CDR1 and CDR2 from the germline V gene are LNHDA and SQIVND (reference sequence). The CDR3 sequence is 17 residues long. V shed 1 base and J 7 bases; nucleotides not matched to a gene: 9. This chain's CDR3 is CASSIARLAGGRNEQFF. The CDR3 nucleotides read TGTGCCAGTAGTATAGCTCGGCTAGCGGGGGGTCGGAATGAGCAGTTCTTC. The full variable domain, its missing parts supplied by reference TRBV19 and TRBJ2-1, is DGGITQSPKYLFRKEGQNVTLSCEQNLNHDAMYWYRQDPGQGLRLIYYSQIVNDFQKGDIAEGYSVSREKKESFPLTVTSAQKNPTAFYLCASSIARLAGGRNEQFFGPGTRLTVL.

The chain recombines TRBV2 with TRBJ1-4; 7 bases are a match to TRBD1. The CDR3 runs 16 residues. V trimming: 4 bases; J trimming: 7 bases; junction bases outside the gene matches: 12. From germline, CDR1 is SNHLY and CDR2 FYNNEI. The CDR3 DNA follows: TGTGCCAGCAGTGGCGGGGAACAGGGGTTTTCTGAAAAACTGTTTTTT. Its protein is CASSGGEQGFSEKLFF.

Regarding this clone: No DNA is shown, since the ends of the CDR3 on it are uncertain; the CDR3 is the one TCRdb lists. The gene calls are TRBV20-1 and TRBJ2-2; no check of the table's D call, TRBD1, against the DNA was made. Germline CDR1 reads DFQATT; CDR2 reads SNEGSKA (reference sequence). The CDR3 sequence runs 17 residues, both termini included. CDR3 residues: CSASTSGVAGSGGELFF.

This chain joins TRBV5-1 and TRBJ2-7; 9 nucleotides agree with TRBD1. After removal of 3 bases from V and 5 bases from J, the junction contained 6 bases not matched to a gene. Germline CDR1 and CDR2: SGHRS and YFSETQ. The CDR3 sequence is 14 residues long. The CDR3 nucleotides are TGCGCCAGCAGCTCCGGGACAGGGAATCACGAGCAGTACGTC. Its translation: CASSSGTGNHEQYV.

The chain uses TRBV2 and TRBJ1-5; no clear D. CDR1 is SNHLY, CDR2 FYNNEI, per germline. The CDR3 covers 12 residues. Deletions cut 6 bases from V and 3 bases from J, with 6 bases between. The CDR3 DNA is TGTGCCAGCAGGGTCGACAATCAGCCCCAGCATTTT. Amino acids: CASRVDNQPQHF. Based on the CDR3 plus reference TRBV2 and TRBJ1-5, the full variable domain is EPEVTQTPSHQVTQMGQEVILRCVPISNHLYFYWYRQILGQKVEFLVSFYNNEISEKSEIFDDQFSVERPDGSNFTLKIRSTKLEDSAMYFCASRVDNQPQHFGDGTRLSIL.

The gene calls are TRBV4-1 and TRBJ2-3, with 9 bases lining up with TRBD2. The germline CDR1 and CDR2 sequences are MGHRA and YSYEKL. The CDR3 length is 18 residues. Trimming took 2 bases from V and 6 from J; bases not matched to a gene: 15. This CDR3 reads CASSQSEAGSGSVDTQYF. CDR3 nucleotide sequence: TGCGCCAGCAGCCAATCCGAGGCGGGTAGCGGGAGTGTGGATACGCAGTATTTT.

The chain combines TRBV9 with TRBJ1-1; no clear D gene. The CDR3 has 13 amino acids. V lost 7 bases and J 0 bases, leaving 10 bases between the germline ends. Germline CDR1 and CDR2: SGDLS and YYNGEE. Here the CDR3 reads CASRSSVNTEAFF. In DNA, the CDR3 is TGTGCCAGCCGCTCGTCCGTGAACACTGAAGCTTTCTTT.

This sequence joins TRBV19 and TRBJ1-4, with D maybe TRBD1 (6 bases). From germline, CDR1 is LNHDA and CDR2 SQIVND (reference sequence). The CDR3 is 14 residues long. The ends were cut back, 7 bases at V and 5 bases at J, with 14 bases in the middle. The CDR3 DNA reads as TGTGCCAGTAATCAGTGGGGGGCGAATGAAAAACTGTTTTTT. Encoded protein: CASNQWGANEKLFF.

Here the CDR3 reads CASRPGQGGYEQYV. The CDR3 coding sequence is TGTGCCAGCAGACCGGGACAGGGGGGCTACGAGCAGTACGTC. This chain connects TRBV2 to TRBJ2-7, with TRBD1 matching 11 bases. This CDR3 region has 14 residues. Trimming cost V 6 bases and J 3 bases; bases outside gene matches: 4. Germline values: CDR1 SNHLY, CDR2 FYNNEI.

The V call is TRBV4-1, the J call TRBJ2-1; D unclear. The CDR3 consists of 15 residues. CDR1 MGHRA and CDR2 YSYEKL come from the germline V gene. The V end was cut by 1 base, the J end by 0 bases, with 7 bases between. The CDR3 sequence: CASSQAESSYNEQFF. DNA for the CDR3: TGCGCCAGCAGCCAAGCGGAGAGCTCCTACAATGAGCAGTTCTTC.

The genes are TRBV2 and TRBJ2-2; TRBD1 matches 9 bases. The CDR3 contains 13 residues. Germline-derived CDR1 and CDR2 are SNHLY and FYNNEI. V lost 7 bases and J lost 7; bases outside the gene matches: 4. The CDR3 DNA is TGTGCCAGCACACAGGGGGCTGGCGGGGAGCTGTTTTTT. Translated, it gives CASTQGAGGELFF.

The V and J genes are TRBV5-5 and TRBJ2-3; D unresolved. CDR1 SGHKS and CDR2 YYEKEE come from the germline V gene (reference sequence). This CDR3 region has 17 residues. The V and J ends lost 2 bases and 0 bases respectively, with 16 bases between them. CDR3 nucleotide sequence: TGTGCCAGCAGCTTCCCCCTGTCGTTCGCTAGCACAGATACGCAGTATTTT. The encoded protein is CASSFPLSFASTDTQYF.

The gene calls are TRBV11-2 and TRBJ1-2; 9 nucleotides match TRBD1. There are 15 residues in the CDR3. Germline V gives CDR1 SGHAT, CDR2 FQNNGV. V lost 4 bases and J lost 0; bases outside the gene matches: 3. CDR3 loop: CASSWGQGANYGYTF. CDR3 DNA: TGTGCCAGCAGCTGGGGACAGGGTGCTAACTATGGCTACACCTTC.

The V and J genes are TRBV19 and TRBJ2-1; no definite D call. The V gene's germline CDR1 is LNHDA and CDR2 SQIVND (reference sequence). Trimming removed 6 bases at V and 4 bases at J, with 7 bases between. This CDR3 is 12 amino acids long. This chain's CDR3 is CASSRPYNEQFF. CDR3 DNA: TGTGCCAGTAGCCGACCGTACAATGAGCAGTTCTTC.

The rearrangement joins TRBV5-4 to TRBJ1-5, with D perhaps matching TRBD1 (6 bases). V lost 4 bases and J 1 base, leaving 12 bases between the germline ends. In germline, CDR1 is SGHNT, CDR2 YYREEE (reference sequence). The CDR3 has 15 amino acids. CDR3 sequence: CASSNGGTSNQPQHF. The CDR3 coding sequence is TGTGCCAGCAGCAATGGGGGCACGAGCAATCAGCCCCAGCATTTT.

CDR3 coding DNA: TGTGCCAGCTCCCCAGGACTAACAGGGTTCGAGCAGTACTTC. Amino acids: CASSPGLTGFEQYF. The chain is built from TRBV18 and TRBJ2-7; tentatively, D is TRBD1 or TRBD2 (6 bases each). The germline V gene has CDR1 KGHSH and CDR2 LQKENI. There are 14 residues in the CDR3. V was trimmed by 6 bases and J by 6 bases, leaving 18 bases between them.

This sequence joins TRBV28 and TRBJ1-5; D not resolved. The CDR3 is 14 amino acids. Trimming took off 7 bases at V and 3 bases at J, with 13 bases between the two ends. Germline V gives CDR1 MDHEN, CDR2 SYDVKM. CDR3: CASNVGSTNQPQHF. Written as DNA, the CDR3 is TGTGCCAGCAATGTCGGATCGACCAATCAGCCCCAGCATTTT.